This TCR beta chain originates from a study of T cells in Graves' hyperthyroidism and ophthalmopathy. Study-wide results and limits: Ophthalmopathy was model-predicted a median about 6 months pre-onset.

Stable hyperthyroidism: no ophthalmopathy progression over 18 months of follow-up. Exclusions: uncontrolled infection, other autoimmune disease, pregnancy, lactation. This clonotype was detected many times. What it binds is unknown. RNA transcripts gave rise to amplified TCR beta CDR3 regions. A first-round RT-PCR of the TCR CDR3 used the HTBI primer set. In TCRdb, the multiplex PCR reads were re-called with MiXCR into one record per CDR3 protein. The sample contains 500,000 to 550,000 distinct CDR3 sequences, less than 25% of which appear only once. V shed 6 bases and J shed 2 bases, with 10 bases lying between them. The length of the CDR3 is 13 residues. Germline-derived CDR1 and CDR2 are MDHEN and SYDVKM.

Sequenced: blood. The V gene is TRBV28, the J gene TRBJ2-5; D might be TRBD2 (5 bases). This sequence was found in a man between 18 and 29 years old with Graves' hyperthyroidism. CDR3 protein: CASSTPGQETQYF. The CDR3 DNA reads as TGTGCCAGCAGCACCCCGGGACAAGAGACCCAGTACTTC.